The sequence of this T cell receptor (beta chain) was determined in a study of beta chain features in type 1 diabetes. Study overall: Comparable age, gender and cell yields were observed in patients relative to healthy donors.

Overall study findings and caveats: Within each of all four CD4+ subsets, Type 1 diabetes patients had TCRB CDR3s that were moderately but significantly shorter.

This clone was detected only once. No antigen is known for it. As every portion of the isolated RNA was reverse transcribed, the sequencing read expressed TCRB transcripts. The table came from immunoSEQ multiplex PCR; TCRdb's copy has only in-frame clones and leaves some out. Here the sample spans approximately 170,000 clones, around 63% being singletons. V shed 0 bases and J shed 3 bases, with 7 bases lying between them. The CDR3 spans 13 residues. Per the germline V gene, CDR1 is SGHRS and CDR2 is YFSETQ. The sample comprised naive CD4+ T cells from blood. The sequence was obtained from a man aged 25 to 40 with type 1 diabetes. V usage is TRBV5-1 and J usage is TRBJ2-7; D remains unclear. CDR3 DNA sequence: TGCGCCAGCAGCTTGGAGGGCTACTACGAGCAGTACTTC. Translated: CASSLEGYYEQYF.